The source of this T cell receptor (beta chain) is a study of blood T cell repertoires in COVID-19. The V and J ends lost 1 base and 9 bases respectively, with 10 bases between them. Germline assignment: CDR1 LGHDT and CDR2 YNNKEL (reference sequence). The CDR3 is made up of 13 amino acids. In the authors' methods: How many nucleated cells were present was estimated from reference gene primer amplification. Produced via immunoSEQ multiplex PCR; TCRdb's table is partial and in-frame only. V, J and clone size were drawn from that table, and D and trimming were deduced from the DNA. The sample carries approximately 200,000 clones, approximately 82% recorded once.

The sequenced sample was peripheral blood. This clonotype was sampled from a human donor with acute or convalescent COVID-19. The donor label of this sample is uncertain. The genes are TRBV3-1 (or the pseudogene TRBV3-2) and TRBJ1-3; D uncertain. Here the CDR3 DNA reads TGTGCCAGCAGCCAAGGGGCGATCACCACCATATATTTT. This encodes CASSQGAITTIYF.